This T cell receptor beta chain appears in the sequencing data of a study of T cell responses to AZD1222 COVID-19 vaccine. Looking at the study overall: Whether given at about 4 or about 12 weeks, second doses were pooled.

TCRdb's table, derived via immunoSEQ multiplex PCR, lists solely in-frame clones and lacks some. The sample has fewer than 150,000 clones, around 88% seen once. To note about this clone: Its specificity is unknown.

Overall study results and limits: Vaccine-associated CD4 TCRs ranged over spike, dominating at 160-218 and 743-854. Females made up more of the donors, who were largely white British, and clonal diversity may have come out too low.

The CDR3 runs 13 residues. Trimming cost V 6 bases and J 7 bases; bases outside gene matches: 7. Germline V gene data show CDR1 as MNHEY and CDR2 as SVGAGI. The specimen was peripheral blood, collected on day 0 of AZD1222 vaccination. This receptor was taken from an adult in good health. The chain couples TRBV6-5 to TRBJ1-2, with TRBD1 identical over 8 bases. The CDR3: CASRLTGEGGYTF. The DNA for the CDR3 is TGTGCCAGCAGGCTGACAGGGGAGGGTGGCTACACCTTC.